Reported below is one T cell receptor beta chain. Its antigen is currently unknown. Both 60 Vbeta primers and 13 Jbeta primers went into the PCR. The assay was immunoSEQ multiplex PCR, and TCRdb's table has in-frame clones only and misses some. The sample gives 80,000 or so clones, over 60% of which show up once; around 10% is in the top ten. The junction had 6 bases not matched to a gene; V was cut back by 4 bases and J by 3 bases. CDR3 length: 15 amino acids. Germline assignment: CDR1 SGHVS and CDR2 FQNEAQ. The data are from a study of cytomegalovirus exposure and HLA in healthy donors. Study outcomes and limitations: Excluded were some V segments that proved indistinguishable, including TRBV6-2 and TRBV6-3. Later work showed greater clonal expansion in HLA-associated TCR beta chains than in equally common others. In an earlier analysis, in some 500 donors, most V segments appeared productive either ~87% or ~30% of the time. Common viral pathogens seemed to be connected with several of the most significant clusters, according to a later analysis.

The receptor comes from a woman in her thirties or forties in good health and CMV-seropositive. The sequenced sample consisted of PBMCs. The rearrangement links TRBV7-8 to TRBJ2-5; 9 nucleotides line up with TRBD1. The CDR3 loop is CASSSPGTGKETQYF. The CDR3 region has the DNA TGTGCCAGCAGCTCACCGGGGACAGGGAAAGAGACCCAGTACTTC.